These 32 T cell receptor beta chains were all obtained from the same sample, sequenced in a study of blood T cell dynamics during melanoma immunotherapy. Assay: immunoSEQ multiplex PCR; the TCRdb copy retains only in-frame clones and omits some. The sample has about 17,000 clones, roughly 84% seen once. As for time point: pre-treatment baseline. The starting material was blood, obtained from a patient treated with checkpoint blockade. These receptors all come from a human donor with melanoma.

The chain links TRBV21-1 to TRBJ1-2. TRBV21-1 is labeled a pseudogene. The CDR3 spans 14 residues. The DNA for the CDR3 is TGTGCCAGCAGCAAAGGTACGGGGTTCGATGGCTACACCTTC. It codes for CASSKGTGFDGYTF.

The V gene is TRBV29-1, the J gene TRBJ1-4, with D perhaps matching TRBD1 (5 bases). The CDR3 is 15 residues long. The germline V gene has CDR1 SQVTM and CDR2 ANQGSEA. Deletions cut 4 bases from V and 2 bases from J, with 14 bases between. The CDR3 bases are TGCAGCGTTGTGAGGGGACCATTGACTAATGAAAAACTGTTTTTT. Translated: CSVVRGPLTNEKLFF.

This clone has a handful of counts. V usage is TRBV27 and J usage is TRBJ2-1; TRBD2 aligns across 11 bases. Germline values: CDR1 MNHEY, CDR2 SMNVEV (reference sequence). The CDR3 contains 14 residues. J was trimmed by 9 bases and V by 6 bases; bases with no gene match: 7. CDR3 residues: CASRWTSGYGEQFF. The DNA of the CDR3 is TGTGCCAGCAGGTGGACTAGCGGGTATGGTGAGCAGTTCTTC.

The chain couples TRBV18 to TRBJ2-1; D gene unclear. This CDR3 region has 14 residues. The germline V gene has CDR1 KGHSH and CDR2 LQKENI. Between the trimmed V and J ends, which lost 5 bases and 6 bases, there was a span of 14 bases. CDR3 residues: CASSFNHGRNEQFF. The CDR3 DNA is TGTGCCAGCTCATTTAACCACGGTCGCAATGAGCAGTTCTTC.

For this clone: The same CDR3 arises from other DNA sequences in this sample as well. CDR3 nucleotide sequence: TGTGCCAGTACCCGAGACAGGGGGAGAAGGGCTTTCTTT. This gives the protein CASTRDRGRRAFF. The chain recombines TRBV28 with TRBJ1-1; 9 nucleotides match TRBD1. Germline values: CDR1 MDHEN, CDR2 SYDVKM. The CDR3 runs 13 residues. Losses at the gene ends were 9 bases for V and 11 bases for J; bases not matched to a gene: 13.

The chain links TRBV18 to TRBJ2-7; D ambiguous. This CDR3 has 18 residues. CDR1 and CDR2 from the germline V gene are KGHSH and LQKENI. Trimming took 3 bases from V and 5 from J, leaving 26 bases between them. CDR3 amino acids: CASSPISNPGPPVHEQYF. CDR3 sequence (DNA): TGTGCCAGCTCACCCATAAGCAATCCTGGGCCTCCAGTCCACGAGCAGTACTTC.

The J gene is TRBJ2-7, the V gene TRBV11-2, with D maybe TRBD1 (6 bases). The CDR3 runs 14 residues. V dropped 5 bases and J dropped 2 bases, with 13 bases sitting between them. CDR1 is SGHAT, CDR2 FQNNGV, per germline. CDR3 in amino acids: CASSTDRQAYEQYF. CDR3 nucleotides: TGTGCCAGCAGCACCGACAGGCAGGCCTACGAGCAGTACTTC.

CDR3 coding DNA: TGTGCCAGCAGCGCTGACAGTTACGAGCAGTACTTC. This codes for CASSADSYEQYF. The rearrangement links TRBV11-1 to TRBJ2-7; a weak D match, TRBD1 (5 bases). This CDR3 is 12 amino acids long. Germline CDR1 SGHAT, CDR2 FQDESV (reference sequence). V lost 5 bases and J lost 4, with 9 bases in between.

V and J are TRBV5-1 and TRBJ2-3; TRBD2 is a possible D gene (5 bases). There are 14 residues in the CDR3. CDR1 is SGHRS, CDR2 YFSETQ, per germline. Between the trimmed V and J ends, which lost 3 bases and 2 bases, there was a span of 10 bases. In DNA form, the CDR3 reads TGCGCCAGCAGCTCCGGGATAATCACAGATACGCAGTATTTT. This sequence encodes CASSSGIITDTQYF.

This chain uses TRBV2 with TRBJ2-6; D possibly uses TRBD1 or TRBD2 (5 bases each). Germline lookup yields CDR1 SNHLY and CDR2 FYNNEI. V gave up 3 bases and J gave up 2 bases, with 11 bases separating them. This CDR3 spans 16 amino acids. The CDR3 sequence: CASSDRLGAGANVLTF. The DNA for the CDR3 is TGTGCCAGCAGTGATCGTTTGGGGGCTGGGGCCAACGTCCTGACTTTC.

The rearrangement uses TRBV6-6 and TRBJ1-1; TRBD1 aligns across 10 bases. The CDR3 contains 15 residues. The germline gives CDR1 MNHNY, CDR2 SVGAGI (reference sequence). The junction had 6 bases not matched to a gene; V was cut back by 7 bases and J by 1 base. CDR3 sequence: CASTDRGRANTEAFF. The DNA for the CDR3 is TGTGCCAGCACTGACAGGGGGCGAGCGAACACTGAAGCTTTCTTT.

CDR3 loop: CASSPTKASYNEQFF. The CDR3 nucleotides are TGTGCCAGCAGTCCCACTAAGGCATCCTACAATGAGCAGTTCTTC. The chain carries TRBV6-6 and TRBJ2-1; D unclear. Trimming took off 5 bases at V and 1 base at J, with 12 bases between the two ends. The germline gives CDR1 MNHNY, CDR2 SVGAGI (reference sequence). There are 15 residues in the CDR3.

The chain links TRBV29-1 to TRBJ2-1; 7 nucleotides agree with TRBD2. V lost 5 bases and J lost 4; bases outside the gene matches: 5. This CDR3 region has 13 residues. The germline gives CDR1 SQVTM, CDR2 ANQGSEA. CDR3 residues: CSVYGRTYNEQFF. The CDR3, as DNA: TGCAGCGTTTACGGGAGGACGTACAATGAGCAGTTCTTC.

CDR3 coding DNA: TGTGCCAGTAGTGAGCGGTGGAATGAGCAGTTCTTC. This codes for CASSERWNEQFF. V usage is TRBV19 and J usage is TRBJ2-1; TRBD2 is a possible D gene (5 bases). V was shortened by 5 bases and J by 7 bases, with 9 bases between the two germline ends. Germline CDR1 LNHDA, CDR2 SQIVND (reference sequence). The CDR3 contains 12 residues.

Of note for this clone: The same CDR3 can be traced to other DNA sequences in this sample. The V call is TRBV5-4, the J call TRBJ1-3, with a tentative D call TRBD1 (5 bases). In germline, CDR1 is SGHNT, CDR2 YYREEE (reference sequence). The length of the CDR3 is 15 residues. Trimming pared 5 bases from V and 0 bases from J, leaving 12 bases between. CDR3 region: CASSQDTGSGNTIYF. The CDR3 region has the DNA TGTGCCAGCAGTCAGGACACCGGCTCTGGAAACACCATATATTTT.

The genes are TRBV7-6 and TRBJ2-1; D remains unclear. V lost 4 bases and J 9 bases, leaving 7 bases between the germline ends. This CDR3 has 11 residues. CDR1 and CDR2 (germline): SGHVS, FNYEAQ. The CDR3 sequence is CASSSEGEQFF. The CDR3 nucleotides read TGTGCCAGCAGCTCGGAAGGTGAGCAGTTCTTC.

The CDR3 is CASGSGLAGRGNEQFF. CDR3 bases: TGTGCCAGCGGCTCAGGACTAGCGGGGAGGGGCAATGAGCAGTTCTTC. V gene TRBV7-3 combines with J gene TRBJ2-1; 12 bases are shared with TRBD2. With 8 bases clipped from V and 6 bases from J, the junction kept 11 bases outside the gene matches. This CDR3 is built from 16 residues. Per the germline V gene, CDR1 is SGHTA and CDR2 is FQGTGA.

CDR3 amino acids: CASSPALAGPYEQYF. The CDR3 DNA reads as TGTGCCAGCAGCCCAGCGCTAGCGGGACCTTACGAGCAGTACTTC. The V call is TRBV7-6, the J call TRBJ2-7, with 9 bases identical to TRBD2. The CDR3 extends over 15 amino acids. Looked up from germline, CDR1 is SGHVS and CDR2 is FNYEAQ. J gave up 4 bases and V 5 bases, and 9 bases lay outside the gene matches.

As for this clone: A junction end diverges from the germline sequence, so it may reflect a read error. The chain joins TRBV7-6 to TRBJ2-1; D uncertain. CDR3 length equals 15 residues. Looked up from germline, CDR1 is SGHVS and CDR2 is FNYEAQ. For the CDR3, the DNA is TGTGCCAGCAGCTTAGCCAGCAGCTCCTACAATGGGCAGTTCTTC. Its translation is CASSLASSSYNGQFF.

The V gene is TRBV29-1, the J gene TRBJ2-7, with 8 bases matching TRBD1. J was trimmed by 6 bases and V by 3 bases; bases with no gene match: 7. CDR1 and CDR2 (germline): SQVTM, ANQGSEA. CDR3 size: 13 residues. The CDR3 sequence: CSVDVTGAGEQYF. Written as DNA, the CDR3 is TGCAGCGTTGATGTGACAGGGGCCGGCGAGCAGTACTTC.

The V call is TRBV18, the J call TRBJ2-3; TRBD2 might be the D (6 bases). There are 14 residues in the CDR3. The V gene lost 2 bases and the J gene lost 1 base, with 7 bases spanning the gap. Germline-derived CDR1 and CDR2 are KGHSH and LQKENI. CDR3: CASSPGGGTDTQYF. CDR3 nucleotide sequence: TGTGCCAGCTCACCAGGAGGGGGCACAGATACGCAGTATTTT.

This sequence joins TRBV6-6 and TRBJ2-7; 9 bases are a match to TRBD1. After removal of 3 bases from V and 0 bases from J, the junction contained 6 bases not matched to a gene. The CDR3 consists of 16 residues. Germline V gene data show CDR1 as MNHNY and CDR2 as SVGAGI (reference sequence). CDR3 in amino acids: CASSYMTGQGSYEQYF. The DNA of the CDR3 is TGTGCCAGCAGTTATATGACGGGACAGGGCTCCTACGAGCAGTACTTC.

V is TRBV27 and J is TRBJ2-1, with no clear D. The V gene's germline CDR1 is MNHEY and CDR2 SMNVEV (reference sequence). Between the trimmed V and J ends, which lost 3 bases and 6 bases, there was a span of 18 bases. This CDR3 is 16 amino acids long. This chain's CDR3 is CASSFLMTLPSNEQFF. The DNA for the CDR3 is TGTGCCAGCAGTTTTCTCATGACTTTGCCTTCCAATGAGCAGTTCTTC.

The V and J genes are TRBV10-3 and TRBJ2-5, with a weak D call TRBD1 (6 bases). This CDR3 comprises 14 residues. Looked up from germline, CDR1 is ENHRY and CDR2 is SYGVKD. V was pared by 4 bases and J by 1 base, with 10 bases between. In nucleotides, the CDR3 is TGTGCCATCAGTGTTCAGACAGGCCAAGAGACCCAGTACTTC. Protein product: CAISVQTGQETQYF.

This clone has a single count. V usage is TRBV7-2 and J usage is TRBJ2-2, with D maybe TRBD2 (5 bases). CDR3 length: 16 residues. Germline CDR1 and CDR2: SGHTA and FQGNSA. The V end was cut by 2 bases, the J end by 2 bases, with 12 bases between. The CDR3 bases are TGTGCCAGCAGCTTACTCCCAGCGGCAAACACCGGGGAGCTGTTTTTT. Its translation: CASSLLPAANTGELFF.

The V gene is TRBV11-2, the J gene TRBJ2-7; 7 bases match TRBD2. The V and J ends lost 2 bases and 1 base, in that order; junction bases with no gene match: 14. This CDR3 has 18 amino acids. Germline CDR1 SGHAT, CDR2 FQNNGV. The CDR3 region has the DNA TGTGCCAGCAGCTTACTAAACCGAGGGCGCGGGAGTTCCTACGAGCAGTACTTC. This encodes CASSLLNRGRGSSYEQYF.

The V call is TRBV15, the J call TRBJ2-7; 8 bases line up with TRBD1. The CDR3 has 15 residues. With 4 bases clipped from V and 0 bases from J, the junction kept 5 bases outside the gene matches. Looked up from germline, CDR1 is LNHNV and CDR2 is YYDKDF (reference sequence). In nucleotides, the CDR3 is TGTGCCACCAGCACAGACACAGGGGGCTCCTACGAGCAGTACTTC. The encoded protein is CATSTDTGGSYEQYF.

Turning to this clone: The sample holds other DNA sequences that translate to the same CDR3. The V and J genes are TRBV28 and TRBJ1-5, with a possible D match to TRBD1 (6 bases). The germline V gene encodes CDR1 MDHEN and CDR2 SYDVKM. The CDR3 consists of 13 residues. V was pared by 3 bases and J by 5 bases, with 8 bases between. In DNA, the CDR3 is TGTGCCAGCAGTTTCAGGGGCGATCAGCCCCAGCATTTT. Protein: CASSFRGDQPQHF.

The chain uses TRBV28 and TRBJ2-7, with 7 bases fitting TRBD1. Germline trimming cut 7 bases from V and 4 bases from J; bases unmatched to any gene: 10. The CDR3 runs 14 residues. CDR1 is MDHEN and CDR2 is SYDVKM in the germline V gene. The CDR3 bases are TGTGCCAGCATCTCTGGGGGACAGAAGTACGAGCAGTACTTC. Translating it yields CASISGGQKYEQYF.

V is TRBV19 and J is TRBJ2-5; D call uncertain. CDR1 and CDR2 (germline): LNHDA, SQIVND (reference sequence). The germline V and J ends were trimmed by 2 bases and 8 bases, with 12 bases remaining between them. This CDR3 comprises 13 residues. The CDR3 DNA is TGTGCCAGTAGTATACGACCCTTCGGAACCCAGTACTTC. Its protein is CASSIRPFGTQYF.

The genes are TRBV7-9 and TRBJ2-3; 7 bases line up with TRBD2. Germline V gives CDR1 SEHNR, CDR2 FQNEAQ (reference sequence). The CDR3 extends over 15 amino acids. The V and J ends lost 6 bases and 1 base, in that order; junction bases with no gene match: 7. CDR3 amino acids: CASRETSMRTDTQYF. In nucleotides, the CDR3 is TGTGCCAGCAGGGAGACTAGCATGCGCACAGATACGCAGTATTTT.

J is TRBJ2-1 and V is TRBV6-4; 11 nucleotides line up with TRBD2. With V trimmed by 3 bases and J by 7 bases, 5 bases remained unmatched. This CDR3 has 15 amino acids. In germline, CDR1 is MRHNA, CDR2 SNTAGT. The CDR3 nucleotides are TGTGCCAGCAGTGAGGGTCTAGCGGGAGGTAATGAGCAGTTCTTC. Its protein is CASSEGLAGGNEQFF.